This TCR beta chain originates from a study of cytomegalovirus exposure and HLA in healthy donors. Worth noting for this clone: A read error may produce the germline difference seen at one junction end.

The CDR3 loop spans 11 amino acids. The germline V gene encodes CDR1 DFQATT and CDR2 SNEGSKA (reference sequence). With 60 Vbeta and 13 Jbeta primers, the PCR was carried out. Repertoires were generated with immunoSEQ multiplex PCR, while TCRdb's copy carries only in-frame clones and drops some. The sample records approximately 130,000 clones, around four fifths being singletons. The sequencing sample was made of PBMCs. V usage is TRBV20-1 and J usage is TRBJ1-2; possibly TRBD1 for D (5 bases). The clonotype comes from a man aged 35 to 55 in good health and CMV-seronegative. CDR3 residues: CSASLARVFPF. CDR3 bases: TGCAGTGCTAGTTTGGCCAGGGTATTCCCCTTC.